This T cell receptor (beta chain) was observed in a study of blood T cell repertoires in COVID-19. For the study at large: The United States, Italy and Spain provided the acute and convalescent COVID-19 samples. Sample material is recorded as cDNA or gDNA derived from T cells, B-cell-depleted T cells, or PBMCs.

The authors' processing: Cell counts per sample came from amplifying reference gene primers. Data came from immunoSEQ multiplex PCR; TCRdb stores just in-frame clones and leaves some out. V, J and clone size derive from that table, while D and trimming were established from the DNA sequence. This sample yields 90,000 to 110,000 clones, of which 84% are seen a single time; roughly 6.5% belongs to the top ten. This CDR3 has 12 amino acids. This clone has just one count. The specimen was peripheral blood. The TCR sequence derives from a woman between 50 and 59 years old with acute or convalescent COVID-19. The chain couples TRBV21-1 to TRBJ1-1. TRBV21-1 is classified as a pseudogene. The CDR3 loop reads CASSNPSGLAFF. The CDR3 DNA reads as TGTGCCAGCAGCAACCCCTCGGGGTTAGCTTTCTTT.